The 26 T cell receptor beta chains in this list originate from one sample, sequenced in a study of blood T cell repertoires in COVID-19. The repertoire was sequenced with immunoSEQ multiplex PCR; TCRdb's copy has only in-frame clones and lacks some. Altogether 200,000 or so clones are present, about 86% being singletons, with the ten largest covering around 3%. The sequenced material came from peripheral blood. These receptors were collected from a woman younger than 45 who had recovered from COVID-19.

The chain carries TRBV11-2 and TRBJ1-5; the D is unclear. There are 13 residues in the CDR3. Germline CDR1 and CDR2: SGHAT and FQNNGV. Trimming stripped 3 bases from V and 7 bases from J, with 10 bases between. In DNA form, the CDR3 reads TGTGCCAGCAGCTTGGCAGGTGGCCAGCCCCAGCATTTT. Protein: CASSLAGGQPQHF.

The genes are TRBV28 and TRBJ2-5; 8 nucleotides match TRBD1. Trimming removed 10 bases from V and 5 bases from J; junction bases left unmatched: 9. In germline, CDR1 is MDHEN, CDR2 SYDVKM. The CDR3 has 13 amino acids. The CDR3 DNA follows: TGTGCCACAAGACCGGGACAGGAGGAGACCCAGTACTTC. Translated: CATRPGQEETQYF.

J is TRBJ2-7 and V is TRBV28; 7 nucleotides match TRBD1. CDR1 is MDHEN and CDR2 is SYDVKM in the germline V gene. J was trimmed by 1 base and V by 4 bases; bases with no gene match: 16. The CDR3 spans 18 residues. The CDR3 spells CASSYANLDREISYEQYF. Written as DNA, the CDR3 is TGTGCCAGCAGTTACGCGAATTTAGACAGGGAAATTTCCTACGAGCAGTACTTC.

The chain carries TRBV5-6 and TRBJ1-1; TRBD1 is a possible D gene (5 bases). Per germline, CDR1 SGHDT and CDR2 YYEEEE. This CDR3 comprises 13 residues. V lost 0 bases and J 8 bases, leaving 11 bases between the germline ends. This chain's CDR3 is CASSLAAGLEAFF. CDR3 nucleotide sequence: TGTGCCAGCAGCTTGGCTGCGGGACTCGAAGCTTTCTTT.

This sequence joins TRBV3-1 (or the pseudogene TRBV3-2) and TRBJ2-5, with D hard to call. The V end was cut by 0 bases, the J end by 0 bases, with 8 bases between. The CDR3 contains 15 residues. The germline V gene has CDR1 LGHDT and CDR2 YNNKEL (reference sequence). The CDR3, as DNA: TGTGCCAGCAGCCAAGATCGGCGGAACCAAGAGACCCAGTACTTC. It specifies CASSQDRRNQETQYF.

The chain uses TRBV5-4 and TRBJ1-2, with 7 bases aligning to TRBD1. In germline, CDR1 is SGHNT, CDR2 YYREEE (reference sequence). J was trimmed by 5 bases and V by 4 bases; bases with no gene match: 11. This CDR3 is 15 amino acids long. The CDR3 bases are TGTGCCAGCAGCCCCGACAGGGTTTTTGCGTATGGCTACACCTTC. It codes for CASSPDRVFAYGYTF.

The V gene is TRBV29-1, the J gene TRBJ1-5; D might be TRBD1 (5 bases). The V end was cut by 4 bases, the J end by 6 bases, with 16 bases between. CDR1 and CDR2 from the germline V gene are SQVTM and ANQGSEA. The CDR3 is 14 residues long. The CDR3: CSVVWDSAGQPQHF. The CDR3 nucleotides read TGCAGCGTTGTGTGGGACTCAGCTGGTCAGCCCCAGCATTTT.

The chain recombines TRBV28 with TRBJ2-1, with TRBD2 matching 13 bases. With V trimmed by 5 bases and J by 6 bases, 4 bases remained unmatched. This CDR3 spans 15 amino acids. Germline CDR1 and CDR2: MDHEN and SYDVKM. Here the CDR3 reads CASSRTSGRVNEQFF. The CDR3 DNA is TGTGCCAGCAGTCGGACTAGCGGGAGAGTCAATGAGCAGTTCTTC.

CDR3 amino acids: CASSQDKRSEQYF. The CDR3 nucleotides read TGCGCCAGCAGCCAAGATAAGAGGTCCGAGCAGTACTTC. The chain combines TRBV4-1 with TRBJ2-7, with D hard to call. In germline, CDR1 is MGHRA, CDR2 YSYEKL. Trimming left V 0 bases short and J 6 bases short, with 9 bases between. The CDR3 is made up of 13 amino acids.

This clone was seen only once. The J gene is TRBJ2-2, the V gene TRBV7-3; 8 bases are shared with TRBD1. V dropped 3 bases and J dropped 7; count of bases not matched to a gene: 4. The length of the CDR3 is 14 residues. The germline V gene encodes CDR1 SGHTA and CDR2 FQGTGA. The DNA of the CDR3 is TGTGCCAGCAGCTTGCAGGGGGCGAACGGGGAGCTGTTTTTT. This sequence encodes CASSLQGANGELFF.

The chain joins TRBV5-1 to TRBJ1-5, with 7 bases aligning to TRBD1. J lost 7 bases, V lost 3 bases, and 7 bases had no gene match. The germline CDR1 and CDR2 sequences are SGHRS and YFSETQ. This CDR3 spans 14 amino acids. The CDR3 DNA reads TGCGCCAGCAGCTCGACAGGGCTGGGGCAGCCCCAGCATTTT. Encoded protein: CASSSTGLGQPQHF.

J is TRBJ2-7 and V is TRBV28; D perhaps matches TRBD2 (6 bases). The germline V and J ends were trimmed by 4 bases and 0 bases, with 19 bases remaining between them. The V gene's germline CDR1 is MDHEN and CDR2 SYDVKM. The CDR3 covers 17 residues. This CDR3 reads CASSYEARTSISYEQYF. The CDR3 DNA reads as TGTGCCAGCAGTTATGAGGCGCGCACTAGCATCTCCTACGAGCAGTACTTC.

The DNA of the CDR3 is TGTGCCGGAGAACTAAACTGGGGGAGGCAAGAGACCCAGTACTTC. Protein sequence: CAGELNWGRQETQYF. J is TRBJ2-5 and V is TRBV30; a possible D gene is TRBD2 (6 bases). The CDR3 loop spans 15 amino acids. CDR1 GTSNPN and CDR2 SVGIG come from the germline V gene (reference sequence). V shed 8 bases and J shed 2 bases, with 21 bases lying between them.

This clone was seen a handful of times. The chain carries TRBV5-1 and TRBJ2-3; tentatively, D is TRBD2 (7 bases). V was pared by 4 bases and J by 7 bases, with 19 bases between. The CDR3 is made up of 15 amino acids. Germline V gene sequence: CDR1 SGHRS, CDR2 YFSETQ. The CDR3 region is CASSPDGGPENTQYF. The CDR3 DNA is TGCGCCAGCAGCCCCGACGGGGGGCCGGAGAATACGCAGTATTTT.

The J gene is TRBJ1-1, the V gene TRBV30; D is uncertain. The CDR3 loop spans 13 amino acids. Trimming took 3 bases from V and 0 from J, leaving 8 bases between them. The germline V gene encodes CDR1 GTSNPN and CDR2 SVGIG (reference sequence). The CDR3 DNA is TGTGCCTGGAGCCCGAGGGTGAACACTGAAGCTTTCTTT. Its translation: CAWSPRVNTEAFF. Looking up the rest from reference TRBV30 and TRBJ1-1 gives the full variable domain: SQTIHQWPATLVQPVGSPLSLECTVEGTSNPNLYWYRQAAGRGLQLLFYSVGIGQISSEVPQNLSASRPQDRQFILSSKKLLLSDSGFYLCAWSPRVNTEAFFGQGTRLTVV.

This rearrangement joins TRBV18 to TRBJ2-3; 7 positions match TRBD2. CDR1 KGHSH and CDR2 LQKENI come from the germline V gene. V trimming: 3 bases; J trimming: 1 base; junction bases outside the gene matches: 7. This CDR3 has 16 amino acids. CDR3 protein: CASSPLGEGGTDTQYF. The CDR3 region has the DNA TGTGCCAGCTCACCTCTGGGGGAGGGAGGCACAGATACGCAGTATTTT.

The genes are TRBV10-3 and TRBJ2-1; a possible D gene is TRBD1 (5 bases). This CDR3 spans 19 amino acids. Trimming cost V 0 bases and J 1 base, with 19 bases left between them. The germline gives CDR1 ENHRY, CDR2 SYGVKD. The CDR3 loop is CAISESRGLGQGSYNEQFF. CDR3 nucleotide sequence: TGTGCCATCAGTGAGTCGAGAGGCTTAGGGCAGGGTTCCTACAATGAGCAGTTCTTC.

The V call is TRBV30, the J call TRBJ2-2; D gene uncertain. V lost 0 bases to trimming and J lost 8 bases, with 4 bases between them. Germline V gives CDR1 GTSNPN, CDR2 SVGIG (reference sequence). The CDR3 sequence is 11 residues long. As DNA, the CDR3 is TGTGCCTGGAGTGTATCGGGGGAGCTGTTTTTT. Translating gives CAWSVSGELFF.

The chain is built from TRBV7-8 and TRBJ1-1; D gene uncertain. This CDR3 has 18 amino acids. V lost 2 bases and J 0 bases, leaving 19 bases between the germline ends. Germline loops: CDR1 SGHVS, CDR2 FQNEAQ. CDR3 nucleotide sequence: TGTGCCAGCAGCTTAAGAGTTCGGGGATCCAGCATGAACACTGAAGCTTTCTTT. This sequence encodes CASSLRVRGSSMNTEAFF.

The genes are TRBV2 and TRBJ1-4, with D maybe TRBD1 (5 bases). V lost 6 bases, J lost 7 bases, and 12 bases lay in between. CDR3 length: 13 amino acids. In germline, CDR1 is SNHLY, CDR2 FYNNEI. Here the CDR3 DNA reads TGTGCCAGCAGCCCAGGGTGGGGTGAAAAACTGTTTTTT. Protein: CASSPGWGEKLFF.

The chain carries TRBV27 and TRBJ1-4, with D possibly TRBD1 on 5 matching bases. V lost 1 base and J 14 bases, leaving 17 bases between the germline ends. The CDR3 contains 14 residues. Germline V gene lookup returns CDR1 MNHEY and CDR2 SMNVEV (reference sequence). The CDR3 region has the DNA TGTGCCAGCAGTTTATGGGCAGGGCGGGGTGAGCTGTTTTTT. Protein: CASSLWAGRGELFF.

The table lists this clone with a few counts. This chain uses TRBV6-1 with TRBJ1-2; D call uncertain. The CDR3 has 14 residues. Germline lookup yields CDR1 MNHNS and CDR2 SASEGT. Trimming took off 2 bases at V and 3 bases at J, with 10 bases between the two ends. CDR3: CASSEPFEDYGYTF. The CDR3 DNA reads as TGTGCCAGCAGTGAACCATTCGAGGACTATGGCTACACCTTC.

V gene TRBV6-5 combines with J gene TRBJ2-2, with D unresolved. The germline gives CDR1 MNHEY, CDR2 SVGAGI. The CDR3 sequence is 16 residues long. The V end was cut by 2 bases, the J end by 4 bases, with 14 bases between. The DNA of the CDR3 is TGTGCCAGCAGTTACCGAGGTCAACCCGGCACCGGGGAGCTGTTTTTT. This translates into CASSYRGQPGTGELFF.

The V and J genes are TRBV4-1 and TRBJ1-5; D remains ambiguous. This CDR3 comprises 14 residues. V shed 1 base and J shed 4 bases, with 8 bases lying between them. Germline assignment: CDR1 MGHRA and CDR2 YSYEKL. The CDR3 sequence is CASSQVGPNQPQHF. The CDR3 coding sequence is TGCGCCAGCAGCCAAGTTGGGCCTAATCAGCCCCAGCATTTT.

The chain uses TRBV2 and TRBJ1-4; D uncertain. V lost 7 bases, J lost 0 bases, and 9 bases lay in between. The CDR3 is 14 residues long. Germline V CDR1 and CDR2: SNHLY, FYNNEI. CDR3 DNA: TGTGCCAGCACTTTACAGCCAACTAATGAAAAACTGTTTTTT. It encodes CASTLQPTNEKLFF.

In this sample, this clone turned up a few times. The same CDR3 can be traced to other DNA sequences in this sample. The V and J genes are TRBV3-1 (or the pseudogene TRBV3-2) and TRBJ1-1, with 7 positions matching TRBD1. With 4 bases clipped from V and 1 base from J, the junction kept 3 bases outside the gene matches. This CDR3 has 14 amino acids. Germline-derived CDR1 and CDR2 are LGHDT and YNNKEL (reference sequence). This CDR3 is CASSRGTANTEAFF. The CDR3 DNA sequence: TGTGCCAGCAGCCGAGGGACAGCGAACACTGAAGCTTTCTTT.